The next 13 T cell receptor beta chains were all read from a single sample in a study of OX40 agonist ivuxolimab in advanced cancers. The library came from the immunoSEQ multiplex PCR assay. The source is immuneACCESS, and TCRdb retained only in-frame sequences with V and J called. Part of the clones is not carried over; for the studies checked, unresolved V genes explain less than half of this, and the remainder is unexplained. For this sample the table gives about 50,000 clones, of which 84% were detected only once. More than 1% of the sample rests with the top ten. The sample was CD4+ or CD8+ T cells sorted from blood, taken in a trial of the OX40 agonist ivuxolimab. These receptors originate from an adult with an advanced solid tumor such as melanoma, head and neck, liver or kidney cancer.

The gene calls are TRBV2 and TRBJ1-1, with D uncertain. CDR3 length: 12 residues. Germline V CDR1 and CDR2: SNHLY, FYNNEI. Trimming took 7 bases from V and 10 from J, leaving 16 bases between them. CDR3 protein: CASTETIAGAFF. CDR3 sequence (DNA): TGTGCCAGCACCGAAACGATAGCAGGAGCTTTCTTT.

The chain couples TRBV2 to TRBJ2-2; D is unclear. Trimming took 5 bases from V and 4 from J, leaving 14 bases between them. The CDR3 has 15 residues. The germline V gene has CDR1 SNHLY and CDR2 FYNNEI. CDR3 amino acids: CASSPYTSATGELFF. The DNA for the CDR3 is TGTGCCAGCAGTCCCTATACCTCGGCCACCGGGGAGCTGTTTTTT.

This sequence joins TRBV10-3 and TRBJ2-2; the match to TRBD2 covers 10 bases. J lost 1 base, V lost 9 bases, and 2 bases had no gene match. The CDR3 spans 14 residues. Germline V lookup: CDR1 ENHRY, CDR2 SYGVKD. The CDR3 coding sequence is TGTGCCATAAAGCGGGAGGGGAACACCGGGGAGCTGTTTTTT. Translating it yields CAIKREGNTGELFF.

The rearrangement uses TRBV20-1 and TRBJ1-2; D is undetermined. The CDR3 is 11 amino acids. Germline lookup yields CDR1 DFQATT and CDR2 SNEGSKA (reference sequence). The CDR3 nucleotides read TGCAGCGTAAAGCGGACCGGGGGCTACACCTTC. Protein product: CSVKRTGGYTF.

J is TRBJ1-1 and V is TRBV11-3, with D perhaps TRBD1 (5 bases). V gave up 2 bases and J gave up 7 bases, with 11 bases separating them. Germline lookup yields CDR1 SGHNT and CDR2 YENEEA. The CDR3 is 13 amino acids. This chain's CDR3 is CASSLSGTDEAFF. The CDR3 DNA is TGTGCCAGCAGCTTATCCGGGACGGATGAAGCTTTCTTT.

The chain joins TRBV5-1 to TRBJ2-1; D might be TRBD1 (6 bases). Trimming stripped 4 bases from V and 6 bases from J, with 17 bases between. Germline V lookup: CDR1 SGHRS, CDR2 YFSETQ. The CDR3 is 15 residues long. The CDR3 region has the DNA TGCGCCAGCAGCCCCACCGGGACATTGCTCAATGAGCAGTTCTTC. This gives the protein CASSPTGTLLNEQFF. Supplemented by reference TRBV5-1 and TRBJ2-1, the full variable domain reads KAGVTQTPRYLIKTRGQQVTLSCSPISGHRSVSWYQQTPGQGLQFLFEYFSETQRNKGNFPGRFSGRQFSNSRSEMNVSTLELGDSALYLCASSPTGTLLNEQFFGPGTRLTVL.

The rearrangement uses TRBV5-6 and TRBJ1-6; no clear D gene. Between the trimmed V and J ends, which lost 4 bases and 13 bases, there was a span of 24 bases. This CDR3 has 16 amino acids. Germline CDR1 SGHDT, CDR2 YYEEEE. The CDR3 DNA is TGTGCCAGCAGCATGGACTCCTGGACTAAACAAACCCCCCTCCACTTT. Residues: CASSMDSWTKQTPLHF.

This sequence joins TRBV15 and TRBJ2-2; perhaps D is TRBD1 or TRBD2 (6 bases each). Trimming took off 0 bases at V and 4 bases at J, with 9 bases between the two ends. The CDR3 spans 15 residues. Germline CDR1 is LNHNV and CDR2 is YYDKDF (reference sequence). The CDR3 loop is CATSRDRGGTGELFF. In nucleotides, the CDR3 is TGTGCCACCAGCAGAGACAGGGGAGGCACCGGGGAGCTGTTTTTT.

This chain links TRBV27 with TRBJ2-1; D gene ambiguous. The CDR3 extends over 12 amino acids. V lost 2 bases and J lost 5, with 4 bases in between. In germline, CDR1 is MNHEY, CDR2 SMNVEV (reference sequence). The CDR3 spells CASSLLNNEQFF. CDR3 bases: TGTGCCAGCAGTTTACTCAACAATGAGCAGTTCTTC.

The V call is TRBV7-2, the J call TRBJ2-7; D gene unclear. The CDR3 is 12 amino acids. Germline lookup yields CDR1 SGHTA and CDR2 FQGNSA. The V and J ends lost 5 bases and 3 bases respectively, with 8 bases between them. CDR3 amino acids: CASSPLGYEQYF. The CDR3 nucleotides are TGTGCCAGCAGCCCGTTAGGCTACGAGCAGTACTTC. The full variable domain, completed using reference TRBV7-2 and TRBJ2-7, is GAGVSQSPSNKVTEKGKDVELRCDPISGHTALYWYRQSLGQGLEFLIYFQGNSAPDKSGLPSDRFSAERTGGSVSTLTIQRTQQEDSAVYLCASSPLGYEQYFGPGTRLTVT.

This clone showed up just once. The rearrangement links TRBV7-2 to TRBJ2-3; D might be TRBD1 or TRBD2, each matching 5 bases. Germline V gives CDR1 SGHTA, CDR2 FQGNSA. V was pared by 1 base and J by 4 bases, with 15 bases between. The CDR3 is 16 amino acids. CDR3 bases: TGTGCCAGCAGCTTAGGGGGGAGTGCCGATCCAGATACGCAGTATTTT. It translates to CASSLGGSADPDTQYF. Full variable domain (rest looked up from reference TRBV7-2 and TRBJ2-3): GAGVSQSPSNKVTEKGKDVELRCDPISGHTALYWYRQSLGQGLEFLIYFQGNSAPDKSGLPSDRFSAERTGGSVSTLTIQRTQQEDSAVYLCASSLGGSADPDTQYFGPGTRLTVL.

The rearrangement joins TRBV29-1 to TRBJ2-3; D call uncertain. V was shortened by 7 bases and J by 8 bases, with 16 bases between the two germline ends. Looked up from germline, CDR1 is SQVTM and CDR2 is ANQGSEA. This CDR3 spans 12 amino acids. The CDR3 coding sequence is TGCAGCGCATGGAATGCGGCCGGTACGCAGTATTTT. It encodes CSAWNAAGTQYF.

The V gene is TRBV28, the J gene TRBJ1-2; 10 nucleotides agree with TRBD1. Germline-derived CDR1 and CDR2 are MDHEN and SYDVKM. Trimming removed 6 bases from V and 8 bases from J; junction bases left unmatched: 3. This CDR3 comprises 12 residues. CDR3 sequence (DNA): TGTGCCAGCAGGACAGGGGGCGGGGGCTACACCTTC. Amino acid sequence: CASRTGGGGYTF.